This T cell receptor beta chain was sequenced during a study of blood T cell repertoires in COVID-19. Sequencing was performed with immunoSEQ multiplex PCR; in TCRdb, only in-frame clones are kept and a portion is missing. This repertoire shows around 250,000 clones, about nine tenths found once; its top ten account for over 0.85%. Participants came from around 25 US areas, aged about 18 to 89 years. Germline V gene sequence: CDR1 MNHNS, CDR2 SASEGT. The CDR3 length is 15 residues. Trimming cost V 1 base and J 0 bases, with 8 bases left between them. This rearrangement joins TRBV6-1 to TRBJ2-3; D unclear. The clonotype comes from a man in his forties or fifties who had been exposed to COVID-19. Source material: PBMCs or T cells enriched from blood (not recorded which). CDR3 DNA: TGTGCCAGCAGTGAAGTGGCGGAAAGCACAGATACGCAGTATTTT. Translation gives CASSEVAESTDTQYF.